The 10 T cell receptor beta chains given below trace back to one sample, sequenced in a study of T cells in Graves' hyperthyroidism and ophthalmopathy. The TCR beta CDR3 regions underwent amplification using RNA transcripts as the source. Using the HTBI primer set, a first-round RT-PCR was run on the TCR CDR3. TCRdb re-called the multiplex PCR reads with MiXCR, one entry per CDR3 protein. The sample shows approximately 610,000 distinct CDR3 sequences, approximately 14% of them seen only once. Material: blood. The source is a middle-aged woman with Graves' ophthalmopathy.

This sequence joins TRBV12-3 or TRBV12-4 and TRBJ2-5; D possibly matches TRBD1 or TRBD2 (5 bases each). Trimming pared 4 bases from V and 5 bases from J, leaving 26 bases between. CDR3 length equals 18 residues. In DNA, the CDR3 is TGTGCCAGCAGTTCGTCCTCCGGGACCGCTACCTCCCGGGAGACCCAGTACTTC. Translated, it gives CASSSSSGTATSRETQYF.

This clonotype has only a few counts. This chain connects TRBV25-1 to TRBJ1-3; the match to TRBD1 covers 8 bases. V shed 3 bases, J shed 5 bases, and the junction held 3 bases outside the gene matches. The CDR3 is made up of 14 amino acids. Germline V gene data show CDR1 as MGHDK and CDR2 as SYGVNS. The DNA for the CDR3 is TGTGCCAGCAGTGACAGGACAGGGCGAAACACCATATATTTT. Translating it yields CASSDRTGRNTIYF.

The DNA of the CDR3 is TGTGCCAGCAGCCGGGACGAGAAGTGGCAGTACTTC. Amino acid sequence: CASSRDEKWQYF. This chain connects TRBV12-3 or TRBV12-4 to TRBJ2-7; D may correspond to TRBD1 or TRBD2 (5 bases each). This CDR3 spans 12 amino acids. Trimming took off 6 bases at V and 9 bases at J, with 15 bases between the two ends.

This clonotype was counted many times. A much larger clone differs from this one at a single base, so this may be a read error. This chain connects TRBV6-5 to TRBJ2-7, with D tentatively TRBD1 or TRBD2 (5 bases each). V lost 2 bases, J lost 0 bases, and 8 bases lay in between. This CDR3 comprises 14 residues. Germline values: CDR1 MNHEY, CDR2 SVGAGI. CDR3 sequence (DNA): TGTGCCAGCAGTTACCCCGGGGCCTCCTACGAGCAGTACTTC. It specifies CASSYPGASYEQYF.

This clonotype has ten or more counts. V and J are TRBV4-2 and TRBJ2-4; TRBD2 is a possible D gene (5 bases). This CDR3 contains 13 residues. CDR1 and CDR2 from the germline V gene are LGHNA and YNFKEQ. V was clipped by 0 bases and J by 10 bases, with 10 bases between them. The CDR3 reads CASSQDRGGIQYF. CDR3 DNA: TGTGCCAGCAGCCAAGATCGTGGCGGGATTCAGTACTTC.

Turning to this clonotype: This may arise from a read error, as a much more abundant clone is one base away. The J gene is TRBJ1-1, the V gene TRBV30; D is unclear. Trimming shortened V by 0 bases and J by 4 bases, and 9 bases separated the two germline ends. CDR1 and CDR2 from the germline V gene are GTSNPN and SVGIG (reference sequence). There are 13 residues in the CDR3. The CDR3 loop reads CAWSVAESTEAFF. DNA of the CDR3: TGTGCCTGGAGTGTCGCCGAGAGCACTGAAGCTTTCTTT.

This clonotype was counted ten times or more. The gene calls are TRBV13 and TRBJ2-7; D tentatively reads TRBD1 or TRBD2 (5 bases each). This CDR3 comprises 16 residues. CDR1 PRHDT and CDR2 FYEKMQ come from the germline V gene (reference sequence). Trimming took off 2 bases at V and 0 bases at J, with 14 bases between the two ends. This chain's CDR3 is CASSLQGARSSYEQYF. As DNA, the CDR3 is TGTGCCAGCAGCTTACAGGGAGCCCGAAGCTCCTACGAGCAGTACTTC.

The chain employs TRBV11-2 and TRBJ2-7, with D perhaps assigned TRBD1 or TRBD2 (5 bases each). The CDR3 extends over 17 amino acids. Germline loops: CDR1 SGHAT, CDR2 FQNNGV. V lost 5 bases and J 4 bases, leaving 24 bases between the germline ends. The CDR3 region is CASSPTLDEGPSYEQYF. The CDR3, as DNA: TGTGCCAGCAGCCCAACCCTAGATGAGGGGCCATCATACGAGCAGTACTTC.

This clonotype was seen at least ten times. The chain is built from TRBV6-5 and TRBJ1-5; 9 nucleotides align to TRBD1. J was trimmed by 7 bases and V by 7 bases; bases with no gene match: 8. The CDR3 runs to 14 residues. Germline CDR1 is MNHEY and CDR2 is SVGAGI. As DNA, the CDR3 is TGTGCCAGCACCGGGACAGGGCAGGGGCAGCCCCAGCATTTT. It specifies CASTGTGQGQPQHF.

This clonotype was detected many times. The chain is built from TRBV12-3 or TRBV12-4 and TRBJ2-7; 11 bases match TRBD1. V shed 6 bases, J shed 5 bases, and the junction held 9 bases outside the gene matches. The CDR3 contains 15 residues. CDR3 sequence (DNA): TGTGCCAGCAGCTCGGACAGGGGGCGCTTAGACGAGCAGTACTTC. Protein: CASSSDRGRLDEQYF.